These T cell receptor beta chains were read from a single sample in a study of patients and donors after allogeneic stem cell transplantation. TCRdb analysed the RT-PCR reads with MiXCR anew, one entry per CDR3 protein. The profile shows approximately 250,000 distinct CDR3 sequences, about 14% of them singletons. The sequencing sample was made of blood, either unsorted or a sorted T cell fraction (not recorded which). The receptors originated from a human donor who was either an allogeneic HSCT recipient or a stem cell or donor lymphocyte infusion donor (not recorded which). It is not recorded whose cells these are; they may come from a transplant donor. Both conserved end residues are trimmed from each CDR3.

>TRBV5-4|TRBJ2-2|14
ASKMGLGARTGELF
>TRBV6-5|TRBJ1-2|14
ASSYGQGFGNYGYT
>TRBV6-1|TRBJ2-7|13
ASTLGGTGRYEQY
>TRBV5-1|TRBJ2-2|14
ASSTGPQGAAGELF
>TRBV6-5|TRBJ2-1|14
ASSYSDQGAQNEQF
>TRBV9|TRBJ2-1|11
ASSGGNHNEQF
>TRBV7-2|TRBJ1-1|12
ASSLAAGGGEAF
>TRBV11-1|TRBJ2-7|11
ASSLRTGGEQY
>TRBV7-2|TRBJ2-2|12
ASSLDSYTGELF
>TRBV4-3|TRBJ2-1|10
ASSPLNGEQF